This T cell receptor beta chain was identified in a study of T cell repertoires in cytomegalovirus infection. The CDR3 spans 15 residues. Deletions cut 6 bases from V and 2 bases from J, with 16 bases between. Germline V CDR1 and CDR2: WSHSY, SAAADI. A single record per CDR3 protein comes from TCRdb applying MiXCR to the reads. The sample holds roughly 920,000 distinct CDR3 sequences, approximately 33% seen once. In regard to this clonotype: Its target is not known.

The receptor was derived from a human donor in good health (CMV status not recorded). Some clones in this sample may be carry-over from other donors' samples. The chain has TRBV10-2 and TRBJ1-2; the D gene is possibly TRBD1 (5 bases). This material consisted of cultured CD8+ T cells from PBMCs, taken from culture after CMV antigen stimulation. CDR3 residues: CASRQWGEDNYGYTF. CDR3 in DNA: TGCGCCAGCAGGCAGTGGGGGGAGGACAACTATGGCTACACCTTC.